These T cell receptor beta chains were read from a single sample in a study of response to subunit inactivated influenza vaccine. TCRdb analysed the RT-PCR reads with MiXCR anew, one entry per CDR3 protein. The sample lists some 600,000 distinct CDR3 sequences, 14% occurring once. This material consisted of PBMCs from blood, taken 14 days before vaccination. These receptor sequences come from a man aged 50 or older who received an inactivated influenza vaccine. Both conserved end residues are part of each CDR3. A D gene is named only where the DNA matches it firmly. The size of a clone is reported for some rows only, either as once, few or many, or as a class for expanded clones.

few,TRBD2,TRBV10-1,TRBJ2-5,CASSGTSQETQYF,TGCGCCAGCAGTGGGACTAGTCAAGAGACCCAGTACTTC
-,TRBD1,TRBV3-1,TRBJ2-1,CASSPPTGEIRNEQFF,TGTGCCAGCAGCCCGCCGACAGGGGAGATTAGGAATGAGCAGTTCTTC
-,-,TRBV2,TRBJ1-2,CASSLISTAGYTF,TGTGCCAGCAGCTTAATTTCCACGGCTGGCTACACCTTC
-,TRBD1,TRBV6-1,TRBJ1-1,CASSAGDRKAFF,TGTGCCAGCAGTGCCGGGGACAGGAAAGCTTTCTTT
-,TRBD2,TRBV6-1,TRBJ2-7,CASTPPGLAGRGEQYF,TGTGCCAGCACCCCCCCCGGACTAGCGGGAAGGGGCGAGCAGTACTTC
-,-,TRBV2,TRBJ2-7,CASSWEVTGTYEQYF,TGTGCCAGCAGTTGGGAGGTCACAGGTACCTACGAGCAGTACTTC
-,-,TRBV6-6,TRBJ2-7,CASSLAYSYEQYF,TGTGCCAGCAGTTTGGCTTACTCCTACGAGCAGTACTTC
-,-,TRBV4-2,TRBJ1-1,CASSLSVGAEAFF,TGTGCCAGCAGCCTCTCCGTTGGCGCTGAAGCTTTCTTT
-,-,TRBV10-3,TRBJ2-2,CAISALLGANTGELFF,TGTGCCATCAGTGCCTTGTTGGGAGCGAACACCGGGGAGCTGTTTTTT
many,TRBD2,TRBV28,TRBJ2-3,CASSFPRRTSGSGSTDTQYF,TGTGCCAGCAGTTTCCCCCGAAGGACTAGCGGGAGTGGGAGTACAGATACGCAGTATTTT
-,-,TRBV4-3,TRBJ2-7,CASSQERSSWWGHEQYF,TGCGCCAGCAGCCAAGAAAGATCCTCCTGGTGGGGGCACGAGCAGTACTTC
few,-,TRBV11-2,TRBJ2-4,CASSLDLGRGGENIQYF,TGTGCCAGCAGCTTAGATCTGGGCAGGGGAGGCGAAAACATTCAGTACTTC
few,TRBD1,TRBV6-2/TRBV6-3,TRBJ1-5,CASSFQTGLYWPQHF,TGTGCCAGCAGTTTTCAGACAGGGCTTTATTGGCCCCAGCATTTT
-,TRBD1,TRBV7-2,TRBJ2-7,CASTGQGRYEQYF,TGTGCCAGCACAGGACAGGGGCGTTACGAGCAGTACTTC
once,-,TRBV2,TRBJ2-5,CASSPDRNQETQYF,TGTGCCAGCAGTCCGGACAGAAATCAAGAGACCCAGTACTTC
few,TRBD1,TRBV20-1,TRBJ1-2,CSAPDRENYGYTF,TGCAGTGCCCCGGACAGGGAGAACTATGGCTACACCTTC
few,TRBD1,TRBV9,TRBJ2-1,CASSVAYGTGGATYNEQFF,TGTGCCAGCAGCGTAGCTTACGGGACAGGGGGCGCCACCTACAATGAGCAGTTCTTC
few,-,TRBV12-3/TRBV12-4,TRBJ2-5,CASKIGETQYF,TGTGCCAGCAAGATTGGAGAGACCCAGTACTTC